This T cell receptor beta chain was documented in a study of cytomegalovirus exposure and HLA in healthy donors. Germline assignment: CDR1 ENHRY and CDR2 SYGVKD. The CDR3 runs 17 residues. Study results and limitations: It was reported that TCR beta sequences correctly inferred the HLA-A and HLA-B alleles for most subjects. Equally common other TCR beta chains were less clonally expanded than HLA-associated ones, a later analysis found. Altogether, around 160 TCR beta chains were recorded as cytomegalovirus-associated.

To note about this clone: Its antigen is unidentified. One end of the junction varies from germline; a read error may be responsible.

The study ran its PCR with 60 Vbeta and 13 Jbeta primers. Sequencing was performed with immunoSEQ multiplex PCR; in TCRdb, only in-frame clones are kept and a portion is missing. The sample gives about 160,000 clones, roughly 80% of which show up once; approximately 4.8% is in the top ten. The sequence was obtained from a man younger than 45 in good health and CMV-seronegative. Sequencing input: PBMCs. This chain joins TRBV10-3 and TRBJ2-7, with 7 bases aligning to TRBD1. The CDR3 sequence: CASSAPPDRVDSYEQYF. The CDR3 coding sequence is TGTGCCAGCAGTGCCCCCCCCGACAGGGTCGATTCCTACGAGCAGTACTTC.